The 27 T cell receptor beta chains below were found in one sample sequenced in a study of blood T cells in healthy people across ages. The use of a sample-barcoded 5' primer and a J-beta primer mix characterized a second PCR of roughly 6 to 11 cycles. TCRdb passed the 5' RACE reads through MiXCR, listing each CDR3 protein once. The sample lists about 1 million distinct CDR3 sequences; over 35% were seen once. The source material was blood. These TCRs come from a woman aged 55-70 years in good health.

This clonotype was detected a few times. The rearrangement uses TRBV14 and TRBJ2-7, with 10 bases matching TRBD2. V gave up 0 bases and J gave up 4 bases; unmatched junction bases: 6. The CDR3 is made up of 16 amino acids. CDR1 is SGHDN, CDR2 FVKESK, per germline. CDR3 loop: CASSQDLTSGRYEQYF. CDR3 nucleotide sequence: TGTGCCAGCAGCCAAGACTTGACTAGCGGGCGATACGAGCAGTACTTC.

The chain links TRBV20-1 to TRBJ2-5, with D hard to call. This CDR3 has 14 residues. CDR1 DFQATT and CDR2 SNEGSKA come from the germline V gene (reference sequence). V was clipped by 6 bases and J by 1 base, with 15 bases between them. This CDR3 reads CSAPPFGLQETQYF. The CDR3 nucleotides are TGCAGTGCCCCACCCTTTGGCCTCCAAGAGACCCAGTACTTC.

The CDR3 DNA sequence: TGTGCCAGCAGTTTGACGGTAAGGCCCGAGCAGTACTTC. Amino acid sequence: CASSLTVRPEQYF. This rearrangement joins TRBV12-3 or TRBV12-4 to TRBJ2-7, with D unresolved. The CDR3 length is 13 residues. The V and J ends lost 3 bases and 6 bases respectively, with 12 bases between them.

The chain joins TRBV29-1 to TRBJ1-2, with D uncertain. This CDR3 has 11 residues. V lost 7 bases and J 2 bases, leaving 8 bases between the germline ends. Germline CDR1 is SQVTM and CDR2 is ANQGSEA. CDR3 amino acids: CSAVENYGYTF. The CDR3 coding sequence is TGCAGCGCGGTGGAAAACTATGGCTACACCTTC.

This chain connects TRBV15 to TRBJ1-2; D uncertain. CDR3 size: 14 residues. Trimming left V 3 bases short and J 6 bases short, with 14 bases between. Germline loops: CDR1 LNHNV, CDR2 YYDKDF (reference sequence). CDR3 amino acids: CATSSPSGFDGYTF. Written as DNA, the CDR3 is TGTGCCACCAGCAGCCCGTCGGGCTTCGATGGCTACACCTTC.

The V call is TRBV7-9, the J call TRBJ2-6; D not certain. The CDR3 length is 13 residues. Germline V gives CDR1 SEHNR, CDR2 FQNEAQ (reference sequence). The V end was cut by 7 bases, the J end by 6 bases, with 10 bases between. The CDR3 DNA sequence: TGTGCCAGCAATCCCACGCAGGCCAACGTCCTGACTTTC. Amino acid sequence: CASNPTQANVLTF.

This sequence joins TRBV11-1 and TRBJ1-6; TRBD1 aligns across 7 bases. This CDR3 region has 15 residues. CDR1 is SGHAT, CDR2 FQDESV, per germline (reference sequence). J was trimmed by 6 bases and V by 5 bases; bases with no gene match: 7. CDR3 sequence (DNA): TGTGCCAGCAGCGGACGGGCAGGGGGTAATTCACCCCTCCACTTT. It specifies CASSGRAGGNSPLHF.

This clonotype has only one observation. The chain carries TRBV28 and TRBJ1-2, with 7 bases identical to TRBD1. J was trimmed by 4 bases and V by 6 bases; bases with no gene match: 11. There are 15 residues in the CDR3. Germline V gene sequence: CDR1 MDHEN, CDR2 SYDVKM. Here the CDR3 reads CASSPTGFTSYGYTF. DNA of the CDR3: TGTGCCAGCAGCCCGACAGGGTTCACTAGCTATGGCTACACCTTC.

The count of this clonotype is one. The genes are TRBV18 and TRBJ2-3; TRBD1 or TRBD2 may be the D gene (5 bases each). CDR3 length: 15 residues. Germline V gene sequence: CDR1 KGHSH, CDR2 LQKENI. V was pared by 2 bases and J by 8 bases, with 17 bases between. CDR3 sequence (DNA): TGTGCCAGCTCACCAAGCCGGGACGCGCCCGGTACGCAGTATTTT. This sequence encodes CASSPSRDAPGTQYF. Full variable domain (outside the CDR3, taken from reference TRBV18 and TRBJ2-3): NAGVMQNPRHLVRRRGQEARLRCSPMKGHSHVYWYRQLPEEGLKFMVYLQKENIIDESGMPKERFSAEFPKEGPSILRIQQVVRGDSAAYFCASSPSRDAPGTQYFGPGTRLTVL.

This clonotype was counted a few times. The chain carries TRBV6-2 or TRBV6-3 and TRBJ2-1, with TRBD2 matching over 13 bases. V lost 6 bases to trimming and J lost 7 bases; unmatched junction nucleotides: 18. The CDR3 runs 19 residues. Germline V gives CDR1 MNHEY, CDR2 SVGEGT. In DNA form, the CDR3 reads TGTGCCAGCAGCTCCATGCCCGGACTAGCGGGAGTGGGGTCTAATGAGCAGTTCTTC. It encodes CASSSMPGLAGVGSNEQFF.

The chain joins TRBV10-3 to TRBJ2-7, with D tentatively TRBD1 or TRBD2 (7 bases each). CDR3 size: 15 residues. Germline V CDR1 and CDR2: ENHRY, SYGVKD. V was shortened by 0 bases and J by 5 bases, with 14 bases between the two germline ends. The CDR3 coding sequence is TGTGCCATCAGTGAGTCTTCCAGGGGGAGGGACGAGCAGTACTTC. This sequence encodes CAISESSRGRDEQYF.

The rearrangement uses TRBV29-1 and TRBJ2-7; D is uncertain. This CDR3 has 12 residues. The V end was cut by 4 bases, the J end by 1 base, with 8 bases between. Germline assignment: CDR1 SQVTM and CDR2 ANQGSEA. As DNA, the CDR3 is TGCAGCGTTGGTATGGGGTCCTACGAGCAGTACTTC. It is translated as CSVGMGSYEQYF.

This clonotype was seen only a few times. V is TRBV3-1 and J is TRBJ2-7, with D unresolved. Trimming stripped 2 bases from V and 7 bases from J, with 6 bases between. The CDR3 is 11 amino acids. In germline, CDR1 is LGHDT, CDR2 YNNKEL (reference sequence). CDR3 residues: CASSQLAEQYF. In DNA, the CDR3 is TGTGCCAGCAGCCAATTGGCTGAGCAGTACTTC.

The V gene is TRBV12-3 or TRBV12-4, the J gene TRBJ1-2; 7 positions match TRBD1. The CDR3 is made up of 14 amino acids. The trim removed 5 bases at V and 7 bases at J, leaving 10 bases unmatched. This chain's CDR3 is CASSPRTGMRGYTF. CDR3 DNA: TGTGCCAGCAGTCCGAGGACAGGAATGCGTGGCTACACCTTC.

This chain links TRBV5-1 with TRBJ2-5; D is ambiguous. This CDR3 is 15 amino acids long. Germline V gene data show CDR1 as SGHRS and CDR2 as YFSETQ. The V end lost 0 bases, the J end lost 2 bases, and 11 bases lay between the germline ends. The CDR3 nucleotides are TGCGCCAGCAGCTTGGGGGCTAGGGTTCAAGAGACCCAGTACTTC. Protein product: CASSLGARVQETQYF.

This chain connects TRBV7-2 to TRBJ2-7; the match to TRBD2 covers 8 bases. Germline CDR1 SGHTA, CDR2 FQGNSA. The V and J ends lost 4 bases and 7 bases, in that order; junction bases with no gene match: 9. CDR3 size: 14 residues. The DNA of the CDR3 is TGTGCCAGCAGCTCCAGCGGGAGACACAATGAGCAGTACTTC. Translated: CASSSSGRHNEQYF. Full variable domain (rest looked up from reference TRBV7-2 and TRBJ2-7): GAGVSQSPSNKVTEKGKDVELRCDPISGHTALYWYRQSLGQGLEFLIYFQGNSAPDKSGLPSDRFSAERTGGSVSTLTIQRTQQEDSAVYLCASSSSGRHNEQYFGPGTRLTVT.

The genes are TRBV6-1 and TRBJ2-1; TRBD1 agrees at 10 bases. This CDR3 is 17 amino acids long. With 4 bases clipped from V and 9 bases from J, the junction kept 15 bases outside the gene matches. Germline V gene lookup returns CDR1 MNHNS and CDR2 SASEGT. The CDR3 spells CASSASLTGGGNSEQFF. CDR3 in DNA: TGTGCCAGCAGTGCAAGTTTGACAGGGGGCGGCAACAGTGAGCAGTTCTTC.

This sequence joins TRBV29-1 and TRBJ1-1; D is ambiguous. CDR3 size: 11 residues. V was trimmed by 3 bases and J by 7 bases, leaving 9 bases between them. Germline CDR1 reads SQVTM; CDR2 reads ANQGSEA. CDR3 amino acids: CSVDKELEAFF. The DNA for the CDR3 is TGCAGCGTTGACAAAGAGCTTGAAGCTTTCTTT.

The V gene is TRBV20-1, the J gene TRBJ2-1, with 7 nucleotides matching TRBD2. From germline, CDR1 is DFQATT and CDR2 SNEGSKA (reference sequence). The ends lost 3 bases at V and 2 bases at J; junction bases unmatched: 16. The CDR3 contains 18 residues. CDR3 protein: CSASSPRKSGITYNEQFF. Here the CDR3 DNA reads TGCAGTGCTAGTAGCCCCCGGAAGAGCGGGATCACCTACAATGAGCAGTTCTTC.

J is TRBJ1-2 and V is TRBV7-9; TRBD1 aligns across 9 bases. This CDR3 is built from 15 residues. The germline V gene encodes CDR1 SEHNR and CDR2 FQNEAQ (reference sequence). After removal of 5 bases from V and 6 bases from J, the junction contained 10 bases not matched to a gene. The CDR3: CASSRMGQGGDGYTF. CDR3 coding DNA: TGTGCCAGCAGCAGAATGGGACAGGGAGGAGATGGCTACACCTTC.

The V and J genes are TRBV6-5 and TRBJ2-4, with TRBD1 matching 9 bases. TRBJ2-7 matches the DNA end more closely, so the J call is doubtful. Germline V gene lookup returns CDR1 MNHEY and CDR2 SVGAGI. CDR3 length: 14 residues. This CDR3 is CASSENRGRDEQYF. The CDR3 DNA reads as TGTGCCAGCAGTGAAAACAGGGGGCGCGACGAGCAGTACTTC.

The gene calls are TRBV7-2 and TRBJ1-1, with D perhaps matching TRBD1 (6 bases). With 4 bases removed from V and 2 bases from J, the gap between germline ends came to 20 bases. CDR3 length: 17 amino acids. CDR1 SGHTA and CDR2 FQGNSA come from the germline V gene. This CDR3 reads CASSSLGAPDLNTEAFF. The CDR3 DNA sequence: TGTGCCAGCAGCTCCCTGGGGGCCCCGGACCTCAACACTGAAGCTTTCTTT.

This clonotype was counted between two and nine times. The chain combines TRBV4-1 with TRBJ2-7; possibly TRBD1 for D (5 bases). CDR3 length equals 15 residues. With 1 base removed from V and 6 bases from J, the gap between germline ends came to 16 bases. Germline CDR1 is MGHRA and CDR2 is YSYEKL. CDR3 sequence reads: CASSQAILRGIEQYF. The CDR3 bases are TGCGCCAGCAGCCAAGCGATTTTAAGGGGTATCGAGCAGTACTTC.

The CDR3 spells CASSYSSGKGTRTYEQYF. As DNA, the CDR3 is TGTGCCAGCAGTTACTCCTCGGGGAAGGGGACTAGAACCTACGAGCAGTACTTC. J is TRBJ2-4 and V is TRBV6-2 or TRBV6-3, with TRBD2 matching 8 bases. The J call may not be correct, given that the DNA end is closer to TRBJ2-7. Germline-derived CDR1 and CDR2 are MNHEY and SVGEGT. The CDR3 extends over 18 amino acids.

The rearrangement uses TRBV5-6 and TRBJ2-5, with a tentative D call TRBD1 (6 bases). Near its end, the DNA agrees better with TRBJ2-7, so the J call may be wrong. Germline V gene sequence: CDR1 SGHDT, CDR2 YYEEEE. CDR3 length: 12 residues. CDR3 in amino acids: CASSVGTREQYF. CDR3 DNA: TGTGCCAGCAGCGTGGGGACACGCGAGCAGTACTTC.

This clonotype has just a few counts. V is TRBV28 and J is TRBJ2-5; TRBD2 aligns across 11 bases. The CDR3 consists of 16 residues. With V trimmed by 5 bases and J by 5 bases, 10 bases remained unmatched. Germline CDR1 is MDHEN and CDR2 is SYDVKM. In DNA form, the CDR3 reads TGTGCCAGCAGTCCTGAACTAGCGGGAGCCGGCGAGACCCAGTACTTC. It yields the protein CASSPELAGAGETQYF.

This chain uses TRBV7-9 with TRBJ2-7, with D unclear. The CDR3 is 16 amino acids. The V and J ends lost 3 bases and 2 bases respectively, with 17 bases between them. Looked up from germline, CDR1 is SEHNR and CDR2 is FQNEAQ (reference sequence). The chain's CDR3 is CASSLITNTYTYEQYF. DNA of the CDR3: TGTGCCAGCAGCTTGATCACTAACACATATACCTACGAGCAGTACTTC.